This is a list of T cell receptor beta chains from one sample in a study of technical replicates of blood from several donors. Libraries were prepared by immunoSEQ multiplex PCR; TCRdb keeps only in-frame clonotypes and omits some of them. This table has 80,000 or so clones, 90% to 97% appearing once. Sequencing was performed on T cells isolated from PBMCs. The receptors here all came from a human donor in good health. The CDR3 runs from the conserved cysteine through the conserved F or W. The order of the fields is clone size, J gene, D gene, V gene, CDR3 DNA, CDR3 protein. A D gene is named only where the DNA matches it firmly. Size tells how often a clone was seen (once, few, many) or the class of an expanded clone, and some rows leave it out.

NA | TRBJ1-4 | TRBD1 | TRBV25-1 | TGTGCCAGCAGTAGGGGGACAGCTACTAATGAAAAACTGTTTTTT | CASSRGTATNEKLFF
NA | TRBJ1-1 | TRBD1 | TRBV28 | TGTGCCAGCAGTTTTCGACAGGGGACGAACACTGAAGCTTTCTTT | CASSFRQGTNTEAFF
NA | TRBJ2-3 | TRBD2 | TRBV5-4 | TGTGCCAGCAGCTTGAAAGCGGGAGGGACAGATACGCAGTATTTT | CASSLKAGGTDTQYF
NA | TRBJ1-5 | TRBD1 | TRBV6-5 | TGTGCCAGCAGTTACTCGATGGGACAGGGAAGTCAGCCCCAGCATTTT | CASSYSMGQGSQPQHF
NA | TRBJ2-6 | TRBD2 | TRBV4-3 | TGCGCCAGCAGCCAAGACGGACTAGAACTCTTCTCTGGGGCCAACGTCCTGACTTTC | CASSQDGLELFSGANVLTF
once | TRBJ2-3 | TRBD2 | TRBV5-1 | TGCGCCAGCAGCCCACCTGTAGCGGGAGGGGCAGATACGCAGTATTTT | CASSPPVAGGADTQYF
NA | TRBJ1-2 | TRBD1 | TRBV4-1 | TGCGCCAGCAGCCAGAGGACAGGGAACTATGGCTACACCTTC | CASSQRTGNYGYTF
few | TRBJ1-1 | NA | TRBV2 | TGTGCCAGCAGTTACGACAGGAACACTGAAGCTTTCTTT | CASSYDRNTEAFF
once | TRBJ1-1 | NA | TRBV10-3 | TGTGCCATCGGAGACAGGCACTACACTGAAGCTTTCTTT | CAIGDRHYTEAFF
NA | TRBJ2-7 | TRBD1 | TRBV5-1 | TGCGCCAGCGGCTCAGTAGGGGGCATAGGCGAGCAGTACTTC | CASGSVGGIGEQYF
NA | TRBJ2-5 | NA | TRBV6-5 | TGTGCCAGCGCCCAGAACCAAGAGACCCAGTACTTC | CASAQNQETQYF
NA | TRBJ2-7 | NA | TRBV28 | TGTGCCAGCAGTCCGCCTGACGGGCGGGACGGCTACGAGCAGTACTTC | CASSPPDGRDGYEQYF
once | TRBJ2-2 | TRBD1 | TRBV30 | TGTGCCTGGACGGGACAGCTTATCACCGGGGAGCTGTTTTTT | CAWTGQLITGELFF
NA | TRBJ2-7 | NA | TRBV21-1 | TGTGCCAGCAGCAGGAAACTAGCGGGAGGGCACGAGCAGTACTTC | CASSRKLAGGHEQYF